The sequence of this TCR beta chain was determined in a study of CD8 T cells in Susac syndrome. Germline V lookup: CDR1 ENHRY, CDR2 SYGVKD. CDR3 length: 17 amino acids. Unmatched junction bases numbered 6, after V lost 5 bases and J lost 0 bases. RNA was extracted with the RNeasy kit, and a quantity of roughly 0.45 to 1 ug was reverse transcribed using random hexamers. TCRdb recomputed calls from the immunoSEQ multiplex PCR reads with MiXCR, one row per CDR3 protein. Of under 200,000 distinct CDR3 sequences listed, almost 96% are singletons. Specimen: CD4+ T cells from PBMCs. The clonotype originates from a human donor with Susac syndrome. The chain uses TRBV10-3 and TRBJ2-6; 8 nucleotides agree with TRBD1. Here the CDR3 DNA reads TGTGCCATCAGTTCCGGGACAGGCAGCTCTGGGGCCAACGTCCTGACTTTC. Its translation is CAISSGTGSSGANVLTF.